This is a list of T cell receptor beta chains from one sample in a study of blood T cell repertoires in COVID-19. Sequenced by immunoSEQ multiplex PCR; TCRdb stores in-frame clones only, minus some. The sample has about 140,000 clones, roughly four fifths seen once. The sample comprised peripheral blood. These receptors all come from a human donor in a cohort sampled during active COVID-19. Both conserved end residues are part of each CDR3. D genes are given only for firm matches. Expanded clones are given a class, and other clones once, few, many or no size at all.

j_gene	len	v_gene	d_gene	abundance	CDR3aa	CDR3nt
TRBJ2-5	14	TRBV2	.	.	CASSDGRGGETQYF	TGTGCCAGCAGTGACGGCAGGGGAGGGGAGACCCAGTACTTC
TRBJ1-5	13	TRBV12-3/TRBV12-4	.	.	CASGPGGPRAQHF	TGTGCCAGCGGCCCCGGGGGTCCGAGGGCCCAGCATTTT
TRBJ2-1	16	TRBV19	.	.	CASSPGSSVTYNEQFF	TGTGCCAGTAGTCCCGGTAGTAGCGTCACCTACAATGAGCAGTTCTTC
TRBJ2-1	15	TRBV21-1	.	.	CASSKIGGKDNEQFF	TGTGCCAGCAGCAAAATTGGCGGGAAGGACAATGAGCAGTTCTTC
TRBJ1-5	14	TRBV25-1	TRBD1	.	CASRGQGGNQPQHF	TGTGCCAGCCGCGGACAGGGAGGAAATCAGCCCCAGCATTTT
TRBJ2-2	17	TRBV4-1	TRBD1	.	CASSQESGGWMGGELFF	TGCGCCAGCAGCCAAGAATCAGGGGGCTGGATGGGCGGGGAGCTGTTTTTT
TRBJ1-2	13	TRBV9	.	.	CASSVGRSYGYTF	TGTGCCAGCAGCGTAGGGCGGTCCTATGGCTACACCTTC
TRBJ2-7	12	TRBV29-1	.	.	CSAAGGTYEQYF	TGCAGCGCCGCCGGGGGTACCTACGAGCAGTACTTC
TRBJ2-1	16	TRBV7-3	TRBD2	few	CASSLIGTSGMNEQFF	TGTGCCAGCAGCTTAATAGGGACTAGCGGGATGAATGAGCAGTTCTTC
TRBJ2-7	17	TRBV4-3	.	.	CASSPTYNLARPYEQYF	TGCGCCAGCAGCCCAACCTACAACTTAGCGAGACCCTACGAGCAGTACTTC
TRBJ2-2	15	TRBV7-6	TRBD2	.	CASRYTSGYTGELFF	TGTGCCAGCAGGTATACTAGCGGCTACACCGGGGAGCTGTTTTTT
TRBJ1-6	18	TRBV9	.	.	CASSRGGAESSYNSPLHF	TGTGCCAGCAGTCGAGGGGGGGCAGAGAGCTCCTATAATTCACCCCTCCACTTT
TRBJ1-1	14	TRBV6-6	TRBD1	.	CASSPRGENTEAFF	TGTGCCAGCAGTCCCAGGGGGGAGAACACTGAAGCTTTCTTT
TRBJ2-3	14	TRBV19	.	.	CASRFSAAEGTQYF	TGTGCCAGTAGGTTCTCCGCGGCTGAAGGTACGCAGTATTTT
TRBJ1-3	14	TRBV11-2	.	.	CASSLGLNGNTIYF	TGTGCCAGCAGCCTGGGGCTGAATGGAAACACCATATATTTT
TRBJ2-1	14	TRBV6-6	.	.	CASSPDRGINEQFF	TGTGCCAGCAGCCCGGATAGAGGAATAAATGAGCAGTTCTTC
TRBJ2-1	17	TRBV3-1/TRBV3-2	.	.	CASSQDLGGRTYNEQFF	TGTGCCAGCAGCCAAGATCTGGGGGGTAGGACCTACAATGAGCAGTTCTTC
TRBJ2-7	14	TRBV7-2	.	once	CASSRALGLYEQYF	TGTGCCAGCAGCCGGGCCCTGGGGCTCTACGAGCAGTACTTC
TRBJ2-3	12	TRBV5-6	.	.	CASAGNTDTQYF	TGTGCCAGCGCGGGGAACACAGATACGCAGTATTTT
TRBJ2-5	14	TRBV2	TRBD2	once	CASVGLATGETQYF	TGTGCCAGCGTGGGACTAGCAACAGGGGAGACCCAGTACTTC
TRBJ1-3	13	TRBV19	.	.	CASSVYSGNTIYF	TGTGCCAGTAGTGTCTACTCTGGAAACACCATATATTTT
TRBJ2-7	17	TRBV5-1	TRBD2	once	CASSLGGLAGSAYEQYF	TGCGCCAGCAGCTTGGGGGGACTAGCGGGTTCCGCCTACGAGCAGTACTTC
TRBJ1-4	13	TRBV12-3/TRBV12-4	.	few	CASRGAGNEKLFF	TGTGCCAGCAGGGGGGCAGGGAATGAAAAACTGTTTTTT
TRBJ1-1	13	TRBV11-2	.	.	CASSFRQNTEAFF	TGTGCCAGCAGCTTCAGGCAGAATACTGAAGCTTTCTTT
TRBJ2-7	13	TRBV6-4	.	.	CASSVPNSYEQYF	TGTGCCAGCAGTGTTCCAAACTCCTACGAGCAGTACTTC
TRBJ1-1	14	TRBV5-1	.	.	CASSLGAEKTEAFF	TGCGCCAGCAGCTTGGGAGCCGAGAAGACTGAAGCTTTCTTT
TRBJ2-7	18	TRBV7-2	TRBD2	.	CASSLHRTSGVRNYEQYF	TGTGCCAGCAGCTTACATCGGACTAGCGGGGTCCGAAACTACGAGCAGTACTTC
TRBJ2-5	15	TRBV28	TRBD2	.	CASSARLAGVETQYF	TGTGCCAGCAGTGCCCGACTAGCGGGAGTGGAGACCCAGTACTTC
TRBJ1-4	13	TRBV29-1	.	.	CSVAGSNGEKLFF	TGCAGCGTTGCCGGGTCCAACGGTGAAAAACTGTTTTTT
TRBJ2-7	15	TRBV18	.	once	CASSQSYDRAYEQYF	TGTGCCAGCTCACAAAGTTACGACAGAGCATACGAGCAGTACTTC
TRBJ2-1	14	TRBV30	.	few	CAWSPNLWSNEQFF	TGTGCCTGGAGTCCAAACTTATGGTCGAATGAGCAGTTCTTC
TRBJ2-1	17	TRBV21-1	.	.	CASRVIWGQAPRVEQFF	TGTGCCAGCAGGGTAATATGGGGGCAGGCCCCCCGGGTTGAGCAGTTCTTC